What follows is one TCR beta chain and its context. The antigen this receptor binds is unknown. Qualities for individual bases were not recorded, and no much larger clone is one base off. TCR CDR3 regions were amplified from genomic DNA by multiplex PCR using the deep immunoSEQ assay. Extracted genomic DNA from each cell subset was distributed evenly across all wells of several immunoSEQ 96-well plates, and each plate was treated as a replicate. For sorted subsets, around 0.2 ug genomic DNA, equal to tens of thousands of T cell genomes, was loaded into each replicate PCR. The purified libraries were quantified using a Qubit 3.0 fluorometer, sized with a Bioanalyzer 2100, and then quantified again using the KAPA Library Quantification kit. Every immunoSEQ 96-well plate was sequenced on a dedicated single-read 150-cycle Illumina NextSeq 550 flow cell. Per the original workflow: Because the immunoSEQ output included only junctional sequences and no quality scores, the filtering could not be the same as the filtering used for full-length reads. To assign V/J genes and CDR3, sequences were annotated using PyIR, a Python wrapper for IgBLAST v1.9, with IMGT germline references. Reads were removed for weak V/J assignments (E-value above 1e-6), missing CDR3, stop codons, out-of-frame junctions, or ambiguous translated residues. A V3J clonotype was defined by an identical inferred V gene, J gene, and CDR3 amino acid sequence. Percentage overlap between repertoires was computed as shared unique clonotypes divided by the size of the smaller repertoire. Three approaches were used to assess repertoire richness: RTK rarefaction, the Chao1 estimator, and Recon v2.1 estimates of unobserved clonotypes. Generation probabilities for all TCRbeta clonotypes obtained by the gDNA method from a few donors were computed using OLGA. The source is immuneACCESS, and TCRdb retained only in-frame sequences with V and J called. Part of the clones is not carried over; for the studies checked, unresolved V genes explain less than half of this, and the remainder is unexplained. V and J calls and clone size are as listed in that table; D and trimming were resolved from the DNA. The sample includes some 740,000 clones, with nearly 95% observed a single time. The ten largest make up approximately 25% of the sample.

CD8 naive samples were obtained by positive selection for CCR7 among CD45RO-negative cells, yielding a CD45RA+CCR7+ population from which TemRA cells were excluded. The donors were healthy, HIV-negative adults with no recently reported acute infections or vaccinations. Only Caucasian adults living in Nashville, Tennessee, USA were represented among the donors. Blood was obtained by leukapheresis, after which PBMCs were separated by Ficoll-Histopaque density gradient centrifugation and cryopreserved in liquid nitrogen vapor phase. Purity and quantity of every magnetically sorted T cell population were checked by analytical flow cytometry. Genomic DNA was isolated from every sorted fraction and measured by UV absorbance on a Nanodrop 2000c. This specimen belongs to a study of shared clonotypes between healthy human individuals (dated by TCRdb to the early 2020s). A note on the overall study: The cohort included three men and a couple of women between 18 and 49 years of age. Libraries were prepared and TCR repertoires were sequenced by different laboratories using diverse techniques, in order to increase sequencing depth and limit assay-specific biases. Blood TCR repertoires of four to six healthy adults were deeply sequenced to estimate repertoire size and the extent of clonotype sharing between individuals. For each donor, CD4 naive and CD4 memory were each run on three plates, CD8 naive on two plates, and CD8 memory on one plate. Per donor, leukapheresis produced somewhere between about 0.85 and 10 billion PBMCs.

Deletion took 1 base off V and 2 bases off J, with a span of 6 bases between the germline ends. Looking up the germline V gene yields CDR1 SGHTS and CDR2 YDEGEE. The CDR3 covers 14 residues, taking in both the cysteine and the phenylalanine. CDR3 DNA only is kept here, 42 bases in frame from base 1. Study-wide findings and limitations: Pairwise subsampling led to the expectation that sequencing depth would affect the degree of clonotype sharing among donors. Higher generation probabilities were observed for clonotypes shared by all four sorted-subset donors than for non-shared clonotypes. Sampling was limited to blood, and TCR repertoires in tissue likely differ from TCR repertoires in blood. Larger estimated clonotype richness was generally found for naive subsets than for memory subsets. Sharing across a handful of donors was observed for about 5% of naive CD4, about 3.2% of naive CD8, 2% to 2.5% of memory CD4, and about 0.38% of memory CD8 clonotypes. Rarefaction of sorted-subset datasets indicated incomplete sequencing despite the large sequencing depth. Because the study included only a small number of donors, the genetic and exposure-history diversity represented was limited.

This clonotype was sampled from a man aged 25-45 years in good health. The sequencing input was naive CD8+ T cells sorted from blood. The cell subset or site label corresponds to: CD45RA+CCR7+. The sequence joins TRBV5-8 to TRBJ2-2; the D gene assignment is ambiguous. Here is the DNA: TGTGCCAGCAGCTTGCGCCTTAACACCGGGGAGCTGTTTTTT. This encodes CASSLRLNTGELFF.